One and the same sample provided the 10 T cell receptor beta chains below, sequenced in a study of cytotoxic CD8 clonotypes in ibrutinib-treated CLL. Measured with immunoSEQ multiplex PCR; TCRdb has only the in-frame clones, and not every one. Of roughly 42,000 clones listed, 65% to 70% are singletons. The specimen comprised PBMCs, sampled at disease progression, from a patient treated with ibrutinib. The receptors derive from a human donor with chronic lymphocytic leukemia.

CDR3 coding DNA: TGCGCCAGCAGCCAAGACTTTAGCTCCTACAATGAGCAGTTCTTC. Translation gives CASSQDFSSYNEQFF. The chain is built from TRBV4-3 and TRBJ2-1; D is unclear. This CDR3 region has 15 residues. Germline-derived CDR1 and CDR2 are LGHNA and YSLEER. V was shortened by 0 bases and J by 0 bases, with 6 bases between the two germline ends.

CDR3 sequence (DNA): TGTGCCAGCAGTTACCCTGGGACAGCTACTAAGCAGTTCTTC. Its protein is CASSYPGTATKQFF. This rearrangement joins TRBV6-5 to TRBJ2-1; 7 positions agree with TRBD1. V was pared by 2 bases and J by 11 bases, with 9 bases of the junction left unmatched. The germline CDR1 and CDR2 sequences are MNHEY and SVGAGI. The CDR3 consists of 14 residues.

The J gene is TRBJ2-1, the V gene TRBV2; 9 nucleotides align to TRBD2. In germline, CDR1 is SNHLY, CDR2 FYNNEI. J gave up 4 bases and V 6 bases, and 7 bases lay outside the gene matches. The CDR3 has 15 amino acids. This chain's CDR3 is CASRPWREGYNEQFF. The CDR3 bases are TGTGCCAGCAGACCATGGCGGGAGGGTTACAATGAGCAGTTCTTC.

At least ten counts were recorded for this clone. V usage is TRBV29-1 and J usage is TRBJ1-1, with TRBD1 matching over 9 bases. The CDR3 loop spans 14 amino acids. Germline V gene sequence: CDR1 SQVTM, CDR2 ANQGSEA. The junction had 9 bases not matched to a gene; V was cut back by 4 bases and J by 6 bases. The CDR3 DNA reads as TGCAGCGTTGCGAGGACAGGGGAAGTCGCTGAAGCTTTCTTT. Translation gives CSVARTGEVAEAFF.

This clone was detected a few times. The CDR3 protein is CASSYRDLGYEQYF. DNA of the CDR3: TGCGCCAGCAGCTACCGGGACCTGGGCTACGAGCAGTACTTC. The chain is built from TRBV4-3 and TRBJ2-7, with D possibly being TRBD1 or TRBD2 (5 bases each). Trimming removed 5 bases at V and 3 bases at J, with 14 bases between. CDR1 is LGHNA and CDR2 is YSLEER in the germline V gene. The CDR3 runs 14 residues.

This clone was seen a single time. The V and J genes are TRBV10-3 and TRBJ2-5; 8 bases line up with TRBD2. Germline assignment: CDR1 ENHRY and CDR2 SYGVKD. Unmatched junction bases numbered 1, after V lost 6 bases and J lost 1 base. This CDR3 is built from 13 residues. The CDR3 DNA sequence: TGTGCCATCAGCCTAGCGGGCCAAGAGACCCAGTACTTC. This gives the protein CAISLAGQETQYF.

The chain joins TRBV5-1 to TRBJ2-7; 12 bases align to TRBD2. The junction had 5 bases not matched to a gene; V was cut back by 4 bases and J by 6 bases. CDR3 size: 14 residues. Germline-derived CDR1 and CDR2 are SGHRS and YFSETQ. The CDR3 region is CASSVPGLAGEQYF. The DNA for the CDR3 is TGCGCCAGCAGCGTTCCGGGACTAGCGGGCGAGCAGTACTTC.

The chain employs TRBV29-1 and TRBJ2-1; D is possibly TRBD1 (5 bases). This CDR3 has 14 amino acids. Germline V gene data show CDR1 as SQVTM and CDR2 as ANQGSEA. Between the trimmed V and J ends, which lost 7 bases and 9 bases, there was a span of 22 bases. The CDR3: CSAAGQGLDGEQFF. The DNA for the CDR3 is TGCAGCGCCGCCGGGCAGGGCCTTGATGGTGAGCAGTTCTTC.

The chain carries TRBV4-3 and TRBJ2-5; D unresolved. Germline CDR1 reads LGHNA; CDR2 reads YSLEER. This CDR3 comprises 14 residues. Trimming removed 1 base from V and 3 bases from J, with 9 bases in between. The CDR3 nucleotides are TGCGCCAGCAGCCAAGGCTGGTCAGAAGAGACCCAGTACTTC. It specifies CASSQGWSEETQYF.

The chain combines TRBV29-1 with TRBJ2-2, with D uncertain. This CDR3 comprises 13 residues. V was cut by 3 bases and J by 4 bases, with 9 bases left in between. The germline V gene encodes CDR1 SQVTM and CDR2 ANQGSEA. CDR3 in amino acids: CSVDPDRTGELFF. The DNA of the CDR3 is TGCAGCGTTGACCCAGACCGCACCGGGGAGCTGTTTTTT.